The 10 T cell receptor beta chains listed next were all sequenced from one sample in a study of shared clonotypes between healthy human individuals. The protocol was immunoSEQ multiplex PCR, while the TCRdb copy is restricted to in-frame clones and leaves out a portion. In the table there are some 2.1 million clones, 85% to 95% of which are singletons. The sample comprised naive CD4+ T cells sorted from blood. The subset denotes: CD45RA+ positively selected. The receptor set was obtained from a man between 18 and 29 years old in good health.

The V call is TRBV7-2, the J call TRBJ2-7; unclear D gene. The CDR3 consists of 16 residues. V lost 1 base, J lost 2 bases, and 15 bases lay in between. Germline V gene lookup returns CDR1 SGHTA and CDR2 FQGNSA. CDR3 protein: CASSLDIGQSTYEQYF. The CDR3 DNA follows: TGTGCCAGCAGCTTAGATATAGGGCAGTCCACCTACGAGCAGTACTTC.

The gene calls are TRBV9 and TRBJ2-7, with D unresolved. Looked up from germline, CDR1 is SGDLS and CDR2 is YYNGEE. Trimming stripped 0 bases from V and 5 bases from J, with 12 bases between. The CDR3 runs to 14 residues. The CDR3 region has the DNA TGTGCCAGCAGCGTAGGTATTAGCCACAACGAGCAGTACTTC. Its translation: CASSVGISHNEQYF.

V and J are TRBV7-8 and TRBJ1-1; D ambiguous. CDR3 length equals 13 residues. V was pared by 2 bases and J by 1 base, with 5 bases between. CDR1 is SGHVS, CDR2 FQNEAQ, per germline. The CDR3 reads CASSLRQNTEAFF. The CDR3 DNA is TGTGCCAGCAGCTTACGGCAGAACACTGAAGCTTTCTTT.

The chain links TRBV9 to TRBJ1-6; 10 bases line up with TRBD1. The CDR3 is 19 amino acids. Trimming at V came to 3 bases and at J to 1 base, leaving 10 bases not matched to a gene. Per germline, CDR1 SGDLS and CDR2 YYNGEE. CDR3 sequence (DNA): TGTGCCAGCAGCGCCCGGGACAGGGGTTTGGATTCCTATAATTCACCCCTCCACTTT. Translated: CASSARDRGLDSYNSPLHF. Complete variable domain (other parts from reference TRBV9 and TRBJ1-6): DSGVTQTPKHLITATGQRVTLRCSPRSGDLSVYWYQQSLDQGLQFLIQYYNGEERAKGNILERFSAQQFPDLHSELNLSSLELGDSALYFCASSARDRGLDSYNSPLHFGNGTRLTVT.

The rearrangement uses TRBV15 and TRBJ2-7, with TRBD1 identical over 7 bases. CDR3 length: 15 residues. Losses at the gene ends were 0 bases for V and 0 bases for J; bases not matched to a gene: 2. CDR1 is LNHNV, CDR2 YYDKDF, per germline (reference sequence). The CDR3 nucleotides are TGTGCCACCAGCAGAGAGGGACAGACCTCCTACGAGCAGTACTTC. Its protein product is CATSREGQTSYEQYF.

Points on this clone: Other DNA sequences in this specimen translate into the identical CDR3. The chain carries TRBV19 and TRBJ1-5; the D is unclear. Germline CDR1 LNHDA, CDR2 SQIVND (reference sequence). Trimming cost V 3 bases and J 2 bases, with 8 bases left between them. The CDR3 has 14 residues. The CDR3 region has the DNA TGTGCCAGTAGTATTGAGGGAGGCAATCAGCCCCAGCATTTT. Protein sequence: CASSIEGGNQPQHF.

A remark on this clone: One junction end does not reproduce the germline sequence, and a read error may be involved. This chain uses TRBV7-7 with TRBJ2-1; 7 nucleotides agree with TRBD2. The CDR3 has 12 amino acids. Germline V CDR1 and CDR2: SSHAT, FNYEAQ (reference sequence). The CDR3 region has the DNA TGTGCTAGCAGCTCGGGAGGCAATGAGCAGTTCTTC. Protein sequence: CASSSGGNEQFF.

The CDR3 DNA sequence: TGTGCCAGCAGCTTAGGAGAGCTCGGCGAGCAGTACTTC. Translating gives CASSLGELGEQYF. This sequence joins TRBV5-8 and TRBJ2-7; D is ambiguous. Germline CDR1 and CDR2: SGHTS and YDEGEE. The CDR3 totals 13 residues. Between the trimmed V and J ends, which lost 2 bases and 6 bases, there was a span of 12 bases. The entire variable domain, with the rest obtained from reference TRBV5-8 and TRBJ2-7, is as follows: EAGVTQSPTHLIKTRGQQATLRCSPISGHTSVYWYQQALGLGLQFLLWYDEGEERNRGNFPPRFSGRQFPNYSSELNVNALELEDSALYLCASSLGELGEQYFGPGTRLTVT.

V usage is TRBV29-1 and J usage is TRBJ2-3; D gene unclear. The CDR3 has 10 amino acids. V lost 7 bases to trimming and J lost 6 bases, with 8 bases between them. Germline loops: CDR1 SQVTM, CDR2 ANQGSEA. This chain's CDR3 is CSAARDTQYF. As DNA, the CDR3 is TGCAGCGCTGCTCGGGATACGCAGTATTTT.

This clone was observed a single time. The chain employs TRBV5-6 and TRBJ1-1; D unresolved. Germline V CDR1 and CDR2: SGHDT, YYEEEE. CDR3 length equals 15 residues. Between the trimmed V and J ends, which lost 0 bases and 1 base, there was a span of 10 bases. CDR3 in DNA: TGTGCCAGCAGCTTGGCGGTCACCCCGAACACTGAAGCTTTCTTT. Amino acid sequence: CASSLAVTPNTEAFF.